This T cell receptor beta chain was profiled in a study of blood T cell repertoires in COVID-19. Background on the study: Samples representing acute and convalescent COVID-19 were sourced from the United States, Italy and Spain. Sources were T cells, B-cell-depleted T cells, or PBMCs; the material itself was cDNA or gDNA.

The authors' processing: Reference gene primer amplification gave nucleated cell count estimates. Sequencing used immunoSEQ multiplex PCR; TCRdb keeps in-frame clones, though not all of them. That table furnishes V, J and clone size, whereas the DNA furnished D and trimming. The data contain more than 150,000 clones, more than 70% of them singletons. This CDR3 region has 13 residues. Trimming removed 6 bases at V and 4 bases at J, with 7 bases between. Per germline, CDR1 KGHSH and CDR2 LQKENI. The TCR originated in a man aged 18 to 30 with active or convalescent COVID-19. The chain uses TRBV18 and TRBJ2-6; D call uncertain. Source material: peripheral blood. The CDR3, as DNA: TGTGCCAGCTCCCTCCCGGGGGCCAACGTCCTGACTTTC. This encodes CASSLPGANVLTF.